The 9 T cell receptor beta chains listed next were all sequenced from one sample in a study of cytomegalovirus exposure and HLA in healthy donors. Vbeta (60) and Jbeta (13) primers were used in the PCR. The data were produced by immunoSEQ multiplex PCR, yet TCRdb's version contains in-frame clones alone and is incomplete. Among 100,000 to 150,000 clones listed, roughly 75% were seen once. The sample consisted of PBMCs. These receptors were taken from a young man in good health and CMV-seropositive.

The chain's CDR3 is CASSFRWTGNTEAFF. The CDR3, as DNA: TGTGCCAGCAGCTTTAGGTGGACAGGGAACACTGAAGCTTTCTTT. This sequence joins TRBV5-6 and TRBJ1-1, with 7 bases matching TRBD1. Germline loops: CDR1 SGHDT, CDR2 YYEEEE. The CDR3 loop spans 15 amino acids. V lost 2 bases and J lost 1; bases outside the gene matches: 5.

V is TRBV11-2 and J is TRBJ2-7, with 8 nucleotides matching TRBD2. Germline-derived CDR1 and CDR2 are SGHAT and FQNNGV. CDR3 length: 16 amino acids. V dropped 1 base and J dropped 4; count of bases not matched to a gene: 9. The CDR3 region is CASSLVDAGGDYEQYF. The CDR3 DNA is TGTGCCAGCAGCTTAGTAGACGCGGGAGGTGATTACGAGCAGTACTTC.

The rearrangement links TRBV19 to TRBJ2-2, with D tentatively TRBD2 (6 bases). The V end lost 10 bases, the J end lost 7 bases, and 16 bases lay between the germline ends. The CDR3 loop spans 13 amino acids. CDR1 is LNHDA and CDR2 is SQIVND in the germline V gene (reference sequence). CDR3 in DNA: TGTGCCACCCATATGGGACTCGGCGGGGAGCTGTTTTTT. Translating it yields CATHMGLGGELFF.

The chain links TRBV7-9 to TRBJ2-1; 11 nucleotides agree with TRBD2. The CDR3 has 15 amino acids. The V and J ends lost 5 bases and 7 bases, in that order; junction bases with no gene match: 7. Per the germline V gene, CDR1 is SEHNR and CDR2 is FQNEAQ (reference sequence). CDR3 DNA: TGTGCCAGCAGCCCTCTAGCGGGAGGCCGGAATGAGCAGTTCTTC. Its translation is CASSPLAGGRNEQFF. Looking up the rest from reference TRBV7-9 and TRBJ2-1 gives the full variable domain: DTGVSQNPRHKITKRGQNVTFRCDPISEHNRLYWYRQTLGQGPEFLTYFQNEAQLEKSRLLSDRFSAERPKGSFSTLEIQRTEQGDSAMYLCASSPLAGGRNEQFFGPGTRLTVL.

The chain joins TRBV18 to TRBJ2-7; 7 bases map to TRBD1. The trim removed 0 bases at V and 3 bases at J, leaving 8 bases unmatched. This CDR3 region has 16 residues. CDR1 KGHSH and CDR2 LQKENI come from the germline V gene. CDR3 region: CASSPPTGQGIYEQYF. DNA of the CDR3: TGTGCCAGCTCACCACCGACAGGGCAAGGGATCTACGAGCAGTACTTC.

This clone was seen a few times. The chain carries TRBV11-2 and TRBJ1-1, with D perhaps TRBD1 (5 bases). The CDR3 consists of 14 residues. Germline values: CDR1 SGHAT, CDR2 FQNNGV. Deletions cut 1 base from V and 11 bases from J, with 17 bases between. In DNA, the CDR3 is TGTGCCAGCAGCTTAGGCAGGGCAGACCGTTGGGCTTTCTTT. It encodes CASSLGRADRWAFF. The full variable domain, completed using reference TRBV11-2 and TRBJ1-1, is EAGVAQSPRYKIIEKRQSVAFWCNPISGHATLYWYQQILGQGPKLLIQFQNNGVVDDSQLPKDRFSAERLKGVDSTLKIQPAKLEDSAVYLCASSLGRADRWAFFGQGTRLTVV.

V is TRBV21-1 and J is TRBJ2-7; the D call TRBD2 from the table was never checked on the DNA. TRBV21-1 is shown as a pseudogene. This CDR3 has 14 amino acids. CDR3 DNA sequence: TGTGCCAGCAGCAAATTTTCGTGTCCCTACGAGCAGTACTTC. Protein product: CASSKFSCPYEQYF.

V is TRBV5-1 and J is TRBJ2-1; 11 bases agree with TRBD2. Looked up from germline, CDR1 is SGHRS and CDR2 is YFSETQ. The CDR3 loop spans 15 amino acids. J lost 5 bases, V lost 5 bases, and 6 bases had no gene match. CDR3 bases: TGCGCCAGCAGTCTGACTAGCGGGGTCCACAATGAGCAGTTCTTC. Encoded protein: CASSLTSGVHNEQFF.

This chain uses TRBV2 with TRBJ1-4; D unresolved. Looked up from germline, CDR1 is SNHLY and CDR2 is FYNNEI. Trimming cost V 2 bases and J 3 bases, with 10 bases left between them. This CDR3 contains 15 residues. The CDR3 DNA sequence: TGTGCCAGCAGTGAATCCTGGCAGGCTAATGAAAAACTGTTTTTT. It specifies CASSESWQANEKLFF.